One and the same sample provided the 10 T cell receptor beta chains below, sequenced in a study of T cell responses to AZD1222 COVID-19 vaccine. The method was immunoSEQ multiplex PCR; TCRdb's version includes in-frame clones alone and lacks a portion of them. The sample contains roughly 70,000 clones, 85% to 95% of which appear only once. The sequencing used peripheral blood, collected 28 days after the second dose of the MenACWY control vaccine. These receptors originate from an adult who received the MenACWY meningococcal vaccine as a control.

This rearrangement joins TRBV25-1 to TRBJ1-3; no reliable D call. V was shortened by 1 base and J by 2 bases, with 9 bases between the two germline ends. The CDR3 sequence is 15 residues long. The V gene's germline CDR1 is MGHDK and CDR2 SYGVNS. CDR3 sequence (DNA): TGTGCCAGCAGTGAATCGCGAATCCCTGGAAACACCATATATTTT. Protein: CASSESRIPGNTIYF.

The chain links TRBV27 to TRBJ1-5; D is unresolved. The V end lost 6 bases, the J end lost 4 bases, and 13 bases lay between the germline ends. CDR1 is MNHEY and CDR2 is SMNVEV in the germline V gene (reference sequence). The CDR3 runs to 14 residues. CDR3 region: CASRPPGLNQPQHF. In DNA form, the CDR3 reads TGTGCCAGCAGGCCTCCGGGTCTTAATCAGCCCCAGCATTTT.

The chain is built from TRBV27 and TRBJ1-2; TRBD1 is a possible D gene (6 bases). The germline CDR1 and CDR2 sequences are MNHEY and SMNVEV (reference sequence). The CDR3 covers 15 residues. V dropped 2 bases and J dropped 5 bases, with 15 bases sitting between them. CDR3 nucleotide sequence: TGTGCCAGCAGTTTAGGGGAACAGGGCCGGTATGGCTACACCTTC. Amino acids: CASSLGEQGRYGYTF.

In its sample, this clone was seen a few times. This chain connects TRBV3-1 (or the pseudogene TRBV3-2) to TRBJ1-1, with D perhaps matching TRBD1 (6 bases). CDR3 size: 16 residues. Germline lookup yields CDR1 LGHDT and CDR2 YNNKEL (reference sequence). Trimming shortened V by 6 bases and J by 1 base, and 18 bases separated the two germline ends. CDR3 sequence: CASSQLNPGANTEAFF. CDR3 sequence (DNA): TGTGCCAGCAGTCAATTGAACCCGGGGGCGAACACTGAAGCTTTCTTT.

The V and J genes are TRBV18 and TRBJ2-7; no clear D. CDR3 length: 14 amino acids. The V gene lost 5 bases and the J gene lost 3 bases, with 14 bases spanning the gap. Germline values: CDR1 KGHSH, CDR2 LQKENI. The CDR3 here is CASSDDWKRYEQYF. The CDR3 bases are TGTGCCAGCTCAGACGACTGGAAGCGCTACGAGCAGTACTTC.

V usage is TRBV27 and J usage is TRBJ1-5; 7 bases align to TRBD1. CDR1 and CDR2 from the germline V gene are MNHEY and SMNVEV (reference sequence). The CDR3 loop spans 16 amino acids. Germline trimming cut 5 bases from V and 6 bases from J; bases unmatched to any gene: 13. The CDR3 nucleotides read TGTGCCAGCAGTCCGAGACTACAGGGGAGAGGTCAGCCCCAGCATTTT. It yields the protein CASSPRLQGRGQPQHF.

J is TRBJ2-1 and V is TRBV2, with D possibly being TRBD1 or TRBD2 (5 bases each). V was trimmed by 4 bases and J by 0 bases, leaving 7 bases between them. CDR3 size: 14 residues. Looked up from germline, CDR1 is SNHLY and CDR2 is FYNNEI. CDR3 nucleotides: TGTGCCAGCAGTGGGGACGGCTCCTACAATGAGCAGTTCTTC. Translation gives CASSGDGSYNEQFF. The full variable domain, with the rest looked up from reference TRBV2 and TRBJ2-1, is EPEVTQTPSHQVTQMGQEVILRCVPISNHLYFYWYRQILGQKVEFLVSFYNNEISEKSEIFDDQFSVERPDGSNFTLKIRSTKLEDSAMYFCASSGDGSYNEQFFGPGTRLTVL.

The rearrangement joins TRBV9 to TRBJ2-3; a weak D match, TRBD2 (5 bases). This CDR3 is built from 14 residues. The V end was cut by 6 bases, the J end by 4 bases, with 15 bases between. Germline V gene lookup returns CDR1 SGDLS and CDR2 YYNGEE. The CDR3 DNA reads TGTGCCAGCACCCGAAGGGCGGGCCCAGATACGCAGTATTTT. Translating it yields CASTRRAGPDTQYF.

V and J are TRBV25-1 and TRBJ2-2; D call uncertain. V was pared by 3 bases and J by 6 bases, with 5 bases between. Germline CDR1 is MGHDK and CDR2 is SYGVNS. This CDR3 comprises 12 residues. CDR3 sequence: CASSEGAGELFF. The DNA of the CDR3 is TGTGCCAGCAGTGAGGGCGCCGGGGAGCTGTTTTTT.

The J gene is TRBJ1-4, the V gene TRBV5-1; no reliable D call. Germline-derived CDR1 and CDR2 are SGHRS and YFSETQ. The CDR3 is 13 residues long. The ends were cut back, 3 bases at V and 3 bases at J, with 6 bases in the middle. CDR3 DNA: TGCGCCAGCAGCTACGGATCTAATGAAAAACTGTTTTTT. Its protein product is CASSYGSNEKLFF.